These T cell receptor beta chains were read from a single sample in a study of blood T cell repertoires in COVID-19. The method was immunoSEQ multiplex PCR; TCRdb's version includes in-frame clones alone and lacks a portion of them. The profile shows roughly 400,000 clones, roughly 87% of them singletons. The source material was PBMCs or T cells enriched from blood (not recorded which). These receptors were obtained from a man aged 18-30 years who had recovered from COVID-19. Both conserved end residues are part of each CDR3. D genes are given only for firm matches. Part of the rows lack a size; the others show once, few, many or a class for expanded clones.

TRBJ1-1 | once | TRBV10-3 | TRBD1 | CAIRGQISNTEAFF | TGTGCCATCAGGGGACAGATTTCTAACACTGAAGCTTTCTTT
TRBJ2-3 | . | TRBV24-1 | . | CATTRGGQSTDTQYF | TGTGCCACCACCAGGGGTGGACAGAGCACAGATACGCAGTATTTT
TRBJ2-1 | . | TRBV3-1/TRBV3-2 | . | CASSQDPADNEQFF | TGTGCCAGCAGCCAAGATCCAGCGGACAATGAGCAGTTCTTC
TRBJ1-1 | . | TRBV12-5 | . | CASAPASSTFPTEAFF | TGTGCTAGTGCCCCTGCCTCCTCTACGTTTCCCACTGAGGCTTTCTTT
TRBJ2-1 | . | TRBV28 | . | CASSLAGERPDNEQFF | TGTGCCAGCAGTTTGGCGGGCGAGCGGCCAGACAATGAGCAGTTCTTC
TRBJ2-1 | . | TRBV6-5 | TRBD1 | CASRPGQGEFF | TGTGCCAGCAGACCGGGACAGGGTGAATTCTTC
TRBJ1-4 | . | TRBV27 | . | CASSLSWGRRGEKLFF | TGTGCCAGCAGTTTATCGTGGGGACGGAGGGGCGAAAAACTGTTTTTT
TRBJ1-4 | . | TRBV2 | . | CASRWEGDEKLFF | TGTGCCAGCCGATGGGAAGGGGATGAAAAACTGTTTTTT
TRBJ2-7 | . | TRBV19 | TRBD2 | CASSIGSGSVQYF | TGTGCCAGTAGTATAGGTAGCGGGAGCGTGCAGTACTTC
TRBJ1-5 | . | TRBV19 | TRBD1 | CASSPRQGEPRNQPQHF | TGTGCCAGTAGTCCTAGACAGGGGGAGCCCCGCAATCAGCCCCAGCATTTT
TRBJ1-1 | . | TRBV7-3 | . | CASSSSLPGRATTEAFF | TGTGCCAGCAGCTCCAGCCTCCCGGGAAGGGCCACCACTGAAGCTTTCTTT
TRBJ1-2 | . | TRBV27 | . | CASSFDGIGGYTF | TGTGCCAGCAGTTTCGACGGGATCGGCGGCTACACCTTC
TRBJ2-2 | . | TRBV6-5 | TRBD2 | CASSRGTSGAGELFF | TGTGCCAGCAGTCGCGGGACTAGCGGTGCCGGGGAGCTGTTTTTT
TRBJ1-5 | . | TRBV19 | . | CASSTQGTANQPQHF | TGTGCCAGTAGTACTCAGGGGACGGCCAATCAGCCCCAGCATTTT
TRBJ2-7 | . | TRBV2 | TRBD1 | CASSARFLGGGSYEQYF | TGTGCCAGCAGCGCCCGTTTTTTAGGGGGCGGTAGTTACGAGCAGTACTTC
TRBJ2-7 | . | TRBV30 | . | CAWSVSVWPDEQYF | TGTGCCTGGAGTGTAAGCGTGTGGCCCGACGAGCAGTACTTC
TRBJ1-2 | . | TRBV12-3/TRBV12-4 | TRBD1 | CASSRGQGGGYTF | TGTGCCAGCAGCCGAGGACAGGGTGGCGGCTACACCTTC
TRBJ2-5 | . | TRBV11-2 | . | CASSLDPRETQYF | TGTGCCAGCAGCTTAGACCCCAGGGAGACCCAGTACTTC
TRBJ1-5 | once | TRBV7-8 | TRBD1 | CASSLDGTGSQPQHF | TGTGCCAGCAGCTTAGACGGGACAGGGAGTCAGCCCCAGCATTTT
TRBJ1-1 | . | TRBV30 | TRBD1 | CAWSRQGMNTEAFF | TGTGCCTGGAGTCGACAGGGGATGAACACTGAAGCTTTCTTT
TRBJ1-2 | . | TRBV3-1/TRBV3-2 | . | CASSLGFGGRIGYTF | TGTGCCAGCAGTCTGGGCTTCGGGGGGCGCATAGGCTACACCTTC
TRBJ1-1 | . | TRBV3-1/TRBV3-2 | . | CASSQSALRNTEAFF | TGTGCCAGCAGCCAAAGCGCGCTTCGGAACACTGAAGCTTTCTTT
TRBJ2-1 | . | TRBV21-1 | . | CASSKRASSGKYNEQFF | TGTGCCAGCAGCAAAAGAGCGTCTAGCGGGAAGTACAATGAGCAGTTCTTC
TRBJ1-5 | . | TRBV23-1 | . | CASSHRLEGKQPQHF | TGCGCCAGCAGCCACCGACTGGAGGGGAAACAGCCCCAGCATTTT
TRBJ1-1 | . | TRBV28 | TRBD1 | CASSFSVQGAIEAFF | TGTGCCAGCAGTTTTTCGGTACAGGGGGCGATTGAAGCTTTCTTT
TRBJ1-5 | . | TRBV27 | . | CASSHKLLSNQPQHF | TGTGCCAGCAGCCATAAACTCCTTAGCAATCAGCCCCAGCATTTT
TRBJ2-2 | . | TRBV27 | . | CASRPGKNTGELFF | TGTGCCAGCAGACCAGGGAAGAACACCGGGGAGCTGTTTTTT
TRBJ2-3 | . | TRBV27 | TRBD2 | CASRKAGSGTDTQYF | TGTGCCAGCAGGAAAGCGGGGTCTGGCACAGATACGCAGTATTTT
TRBJ2-1 | . | TRBV30 | TRBD2 | CAWSLTGTSDEQFF | TGTGCCTGGAGTCTAACCGGGACTAGCGATGAGCAGTTCTTC
TRBJ2-7 | . | TRBV18 | . | CASSPREDGYEQYF | TGTGCCAGCTCACCACGGGAGGACGGCTACGAGCAGTACTTC
TRBJ2-7 | . | TRBV10-3 | . | CAIRDSYEQYF | TGTGCCATCCGGGACTCCTACGAGCAGTACTTC
TRBJ2-3 | . | TRBV29-1 | TRBD2 | CSVRGLAGDADTQYF | TGCAGCGTTCGCGGACTAGCGGGAGATGCAGATACGCAGTATTTT
TRBJ1-2 | . | TRBV28 | . | CASSLEVPGSGGYTF | TGTGCCAGCAGTTTGGAGGTCCCAGGCTCCGGTGGCTACACCTTC
TRBJ2-7 | . | TRBV7-8 | . | CASRLSGLTYEQYF | TGTGCCAGCAGGTTATCAGGGTTGACCTACGAGCAGTACTTC
TRBJ2-3 | . | TRBV10-1 | TRBD1 | CASSGYAGQGAQYF | TGCGCCAGCAGCGGCTATGCAGGACAGGGCGCGCAGTATTTT
TRBJ2-2 | . | TRBV5-1 | . | CASSLERGNGELFF | TGCGCCAGCAGCCTGGAACGGGGGAACGGGGAGCTGTTTTTT
TRBJ2-1 | . | TRBV7-2 | . | CASSLRRRGGPYNEQFF | TGTGCCAGCAGCTTAAGAAGAAGGGGTGGCCCCTACAATGAGCAGTTCTTC
TRBJ2-7 | once | TRBV7-2 | TRBD2 | CASTPRLAGAIEQYF | TGTGCCAGCACCCCTCGACTAGCGGGAGCTATCGAGCAGTACTTC
TRBJ1-1 | . | TRBV7-9 | . | CASSLDLGAGNTEAFF | TGTGCCAGCAGCTTAGATCTTGGGGCAGGGAACACTGAAGCTTTCTTT
TRBJ1-5 | . | TRBV4-1 | . | CASSQEDSSNQPQHF | TGCGCCAGCAGCCAAGAAGACAGTAGCAATCAGCCCCAGCATTTT
TRBJ1-6 | few | TRBV6-5 | . | CASSYSRNNSPLHF | TGTGCCAGCAGTTACTCCAGGAATAATTCACCCCTCCACTTT
TRBJ2-7 | once | TRBV10-3 | TRBD2 | CAISEKLAERYEQYF | TGTGCCATCAGTGAGAAACTAGCGGAACGCTACGAGCAGTACTTC
TRBJ1-1 | . | TRBV18 | TRBD1 | CASSPPGQVGEAFF | TGTGCCAGCTCACCTCCGGGACAGGTGGGGGAAGCTTTCTTT
TRBJ1-2 | . | TRBV9 | . | CASSERDGAPYGYTF | TGTGCCAGCAGCGAGCGGGACGGCGCGCCCTATGGCTACACCTTC
TRBJ1-2 | . | TRBV29-1 | . | CSVAGGFDGYTF | TGCAGCGTTGCTGGAGGGTTCGATGGCTACACCTTC
TRBJ2-1 | few | TRBV4-2 | TRBD2 | CASSPGLAPNEQFF | TGTGCCAGCAGCCCGGGACTAGCCCCCAATGAGCAGTTCTTC
TRBJ2-2 | . | TRBV7-9 | TRBD1 | CASSYRDRGLGGELFF | TGTGCCAGCAGCTACCGGGACAGGGGGCTAGGCGGGGAGCTGTTTTTT
TRBJ2-3 | . | TRBV5-1 | . | CASSLRPAGDTQYF | TGCGCCAGCAGCTTGCGCCCGGCAGGCGATACGCAGTATTTT
TRBJ2-7 | . | TRBV2 | . | CASSELTGSHEQYF | TGTGCCAGCAGTGAGTTAACAGGGTCCCACGAGCAGTACTTC
TRBJ2-7 | . | TRBV5-4 | . | CASSPRDTSMKQYF | TGTGCCAGCAGCCCCCGGGACACATCTATGAAGCAGTACTTC